Only a few counts were recorded for the clone carrying this TCR beta chain. The antigen is undetermined. The data were obtained in a study of early T cells in non-severe SARS-CoV-2 infection. The overall study: Sequencing targeted bulk RNA from unsorted whole blood, leaving chains unpaired.

Whole-study results and caveats: Matches to VDJdb favored anti-spike CD8 responses and missed private and CD4 specificities.

Germline-derived CDR1 and CDR2 are SGHRS and YFSETQ. The CDR3 sequence is 15 residues long. V lost 0 bases, J lost 0 bases, and 1 base stayed unmatched. Attachment of unique molecular identifiers to individual cDNA molecules was performed. TCRdb independently ran MiXCR on the 5' RACE reads; one entry per CDR3 protein. Of over 30,000 distinct CDR3 sequences detected, around 5% appear once; the ten largest clones hold 11% to 15%. This TCR was recovered from an adult who was a healthcare worker with PCR-confirmed SARS-CoV-2 infection or an uninfected control (not recorded which). The sequencing sample was made of whole blood. The rearrangement uses TRBV5-1 and TRBJ1-1; 8 bases match TRBD1. DNA of the CDR3: TGCGCCAGCAGCTTGGGGGACAGGATGAACACTGAAGCTTTCTTT. It specifies CASSLGDRMNTEAFF.